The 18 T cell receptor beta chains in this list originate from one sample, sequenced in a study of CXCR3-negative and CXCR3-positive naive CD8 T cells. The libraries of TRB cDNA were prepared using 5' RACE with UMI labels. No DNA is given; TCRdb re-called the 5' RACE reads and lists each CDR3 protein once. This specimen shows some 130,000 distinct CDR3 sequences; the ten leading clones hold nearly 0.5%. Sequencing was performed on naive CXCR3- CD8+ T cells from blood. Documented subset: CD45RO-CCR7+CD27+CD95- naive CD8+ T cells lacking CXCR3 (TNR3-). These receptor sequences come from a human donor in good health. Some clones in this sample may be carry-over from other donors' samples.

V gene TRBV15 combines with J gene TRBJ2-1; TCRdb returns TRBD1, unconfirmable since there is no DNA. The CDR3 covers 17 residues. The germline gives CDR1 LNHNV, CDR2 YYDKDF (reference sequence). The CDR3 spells CATSRTDRLESYNEQFF.

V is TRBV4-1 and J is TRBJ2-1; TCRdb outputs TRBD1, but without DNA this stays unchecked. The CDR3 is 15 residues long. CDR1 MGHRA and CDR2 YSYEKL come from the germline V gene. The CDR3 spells CASSQNVAGNNEQFF.

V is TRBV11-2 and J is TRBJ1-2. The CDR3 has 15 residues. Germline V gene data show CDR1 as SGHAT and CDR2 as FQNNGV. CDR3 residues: CASSLASGTNYGYTF.

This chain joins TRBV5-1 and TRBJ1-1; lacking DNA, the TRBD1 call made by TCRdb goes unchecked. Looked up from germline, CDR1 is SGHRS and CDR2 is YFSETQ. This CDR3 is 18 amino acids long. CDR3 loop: CASSQLPGTNQMNTEAFF.

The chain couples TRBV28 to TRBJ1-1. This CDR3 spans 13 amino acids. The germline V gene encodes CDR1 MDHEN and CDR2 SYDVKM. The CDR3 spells CASSFVGNTEAFF.

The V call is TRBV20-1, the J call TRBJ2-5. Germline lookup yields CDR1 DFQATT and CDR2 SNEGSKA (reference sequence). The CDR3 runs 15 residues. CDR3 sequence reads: CSAGRESWYQETQYF.

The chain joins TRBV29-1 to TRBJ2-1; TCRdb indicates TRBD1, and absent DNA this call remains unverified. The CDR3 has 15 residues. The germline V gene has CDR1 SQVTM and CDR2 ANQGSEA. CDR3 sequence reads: CSVDHRGPGYNEQFF.

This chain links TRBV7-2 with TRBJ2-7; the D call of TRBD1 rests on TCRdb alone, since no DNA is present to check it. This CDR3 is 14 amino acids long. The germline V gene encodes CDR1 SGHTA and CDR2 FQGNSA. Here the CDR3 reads CASSRGTSTHEQYF.

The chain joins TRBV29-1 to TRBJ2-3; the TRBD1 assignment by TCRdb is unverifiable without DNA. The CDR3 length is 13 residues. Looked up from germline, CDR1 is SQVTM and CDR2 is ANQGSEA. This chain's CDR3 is CSVPGTGDGRQYF.

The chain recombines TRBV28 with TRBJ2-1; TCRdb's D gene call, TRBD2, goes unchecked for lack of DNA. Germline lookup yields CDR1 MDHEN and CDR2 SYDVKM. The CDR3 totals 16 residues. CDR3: CASSLSLSITYNEQFF.

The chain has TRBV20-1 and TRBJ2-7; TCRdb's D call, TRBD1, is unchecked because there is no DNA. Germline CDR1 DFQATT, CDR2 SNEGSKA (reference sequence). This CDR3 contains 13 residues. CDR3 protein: CSARGGASYEQYF.

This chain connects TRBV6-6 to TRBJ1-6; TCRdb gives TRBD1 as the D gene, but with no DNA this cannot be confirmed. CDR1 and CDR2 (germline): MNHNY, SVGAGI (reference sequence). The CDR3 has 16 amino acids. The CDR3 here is CASSYGGQGYNSPLHF.

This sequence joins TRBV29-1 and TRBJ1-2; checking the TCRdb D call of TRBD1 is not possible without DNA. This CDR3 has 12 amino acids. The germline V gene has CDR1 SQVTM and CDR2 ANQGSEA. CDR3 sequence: CSANGQGYGYTF.

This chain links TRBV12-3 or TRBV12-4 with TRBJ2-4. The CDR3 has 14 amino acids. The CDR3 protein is CASSERLAKNIQYF.

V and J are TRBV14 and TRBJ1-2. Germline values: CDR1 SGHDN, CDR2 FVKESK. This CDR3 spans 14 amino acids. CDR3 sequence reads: CASSHLTYAGGYTF.

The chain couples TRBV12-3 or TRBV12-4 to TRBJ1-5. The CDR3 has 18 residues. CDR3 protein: CASSLIVRKLDGNQPQHF.

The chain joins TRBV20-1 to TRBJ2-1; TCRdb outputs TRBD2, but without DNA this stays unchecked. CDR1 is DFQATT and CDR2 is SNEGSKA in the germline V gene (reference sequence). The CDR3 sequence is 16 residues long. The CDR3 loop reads CSAEGLAREGYNEQFF.

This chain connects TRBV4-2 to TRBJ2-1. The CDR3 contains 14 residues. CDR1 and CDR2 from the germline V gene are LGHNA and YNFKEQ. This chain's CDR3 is CASSQEWVGPEQFF.